One and the same sample provided the 2 T cell receptor beta chains below, sequenced in a study of cytomegalovirus exposure and HLA in healthy donors. It was with 60 Vbeta and 13 Jbeta primers that the PCR ran. Profiled with immunoSEQ multiplex PCR; TCRdb holds only in-frame clones, not every one. The sample holds 110,000 or so clones, 67% seen once. Input material: PBMCs. All receptors derive from a man younger than 35 in good health and CMV-seropositive.

This clone was seen only a few times. The DNA of the CDR3 is TGTGCCAGCAGAGAGCGATGGAATGAGCAGTTCTTC. It yields the protein CASRERWNEQFF. V and J are TRBV6-1 and TRBJ2-1; D call uncertain. Trimming removed 6 bases from V and 7 bases from J, with 10 bases in between. This CDR3 is 12 amino acids long. The germline V gene has CDR1 MNHNS and CDR2 SASEGT.

The V and J genes are TRBV9 and TRBJ2-3; a weak D match, TRBD1 (5 bases). Germline-derived CDR1 and CDR2 are SGDLS and YYNGEE. Trimming stripped 5 bases from V and 0 bases from J, with 13 bases between. This CDR3 contains 15 residues. The CDR3 DNA reads TGTGCCAGCAGGTCTAGTAGGGGAAGCACAGATACGCAGTATTTT. This codes for CASRSSRGSTDTQYF.